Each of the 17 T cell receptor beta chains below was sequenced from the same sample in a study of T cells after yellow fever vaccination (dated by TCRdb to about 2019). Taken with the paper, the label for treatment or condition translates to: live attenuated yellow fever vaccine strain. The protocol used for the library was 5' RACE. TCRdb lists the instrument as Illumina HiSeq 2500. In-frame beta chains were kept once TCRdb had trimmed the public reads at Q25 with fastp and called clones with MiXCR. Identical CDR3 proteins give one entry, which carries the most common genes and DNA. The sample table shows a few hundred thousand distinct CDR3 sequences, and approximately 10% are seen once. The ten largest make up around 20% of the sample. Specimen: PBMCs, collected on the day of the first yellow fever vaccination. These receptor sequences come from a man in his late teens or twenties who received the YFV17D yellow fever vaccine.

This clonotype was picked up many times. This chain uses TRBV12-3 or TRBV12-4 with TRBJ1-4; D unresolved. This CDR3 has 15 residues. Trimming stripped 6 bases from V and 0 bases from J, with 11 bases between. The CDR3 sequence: CASRGSGPTNEKLFF. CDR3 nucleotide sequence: TGTGCCAGCAGGGGCTCGGGCCCAACTAATGAAAAACTGTTTTTT.

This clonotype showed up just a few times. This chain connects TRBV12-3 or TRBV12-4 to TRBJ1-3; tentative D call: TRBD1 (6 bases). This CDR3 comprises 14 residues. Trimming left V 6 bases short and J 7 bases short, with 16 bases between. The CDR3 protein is CASRQTFQGNTIYF. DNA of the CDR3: TGTGCCAGCAGGCAAACGTTTCAGGGGAACACCATATATTTT.

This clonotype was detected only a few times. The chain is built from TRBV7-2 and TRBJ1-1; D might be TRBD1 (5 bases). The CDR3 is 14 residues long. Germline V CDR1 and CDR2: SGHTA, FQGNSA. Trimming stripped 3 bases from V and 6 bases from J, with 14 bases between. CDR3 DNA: TGTGCCAGCAGCTTTCCAGGGTCGGTTTCTGAAGCTTTCTTT. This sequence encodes CASSFPGSVSEAFF.

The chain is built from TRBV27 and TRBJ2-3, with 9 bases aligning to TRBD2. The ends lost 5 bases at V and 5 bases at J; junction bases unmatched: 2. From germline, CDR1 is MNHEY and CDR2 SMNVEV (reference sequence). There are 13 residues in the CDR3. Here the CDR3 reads CASSPAGGDTQYF. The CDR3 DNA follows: TGTGCCAGCAGTCCAGCGGGGGGAGATACGCAGTATTTT.

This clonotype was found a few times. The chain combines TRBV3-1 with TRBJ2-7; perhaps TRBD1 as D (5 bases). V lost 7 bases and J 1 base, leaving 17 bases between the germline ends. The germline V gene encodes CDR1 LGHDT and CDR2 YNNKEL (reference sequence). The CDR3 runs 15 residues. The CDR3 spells CASTSGGATSYEQYF. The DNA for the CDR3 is TGTGCCAGCACCTCCGGTGGGGCGACATCCTACGAGCAGTACTTC.

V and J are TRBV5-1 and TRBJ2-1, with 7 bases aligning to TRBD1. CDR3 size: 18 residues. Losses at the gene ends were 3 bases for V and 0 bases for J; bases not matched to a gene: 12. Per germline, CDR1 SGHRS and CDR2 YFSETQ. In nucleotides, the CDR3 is TGCGCCAGCAGCTCCAGGGGGATTGGGCGGGTCTCCTACAATGAGCAGTTCTTC. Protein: CASSSRGIGRVSYNEQFF.

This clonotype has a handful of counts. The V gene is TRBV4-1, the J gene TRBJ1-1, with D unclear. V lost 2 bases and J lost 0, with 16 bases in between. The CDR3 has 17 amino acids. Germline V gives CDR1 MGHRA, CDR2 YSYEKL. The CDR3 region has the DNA TGCGCCAGCAGCCAAACCCCTGGGGTCCGGGTGAACACTGAAGCTTTCTTT. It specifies CASSQTPGVRVNTEAFF.

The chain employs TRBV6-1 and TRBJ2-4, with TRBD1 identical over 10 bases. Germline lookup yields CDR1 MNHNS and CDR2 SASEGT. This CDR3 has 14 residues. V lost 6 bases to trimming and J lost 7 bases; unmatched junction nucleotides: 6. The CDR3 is CASRTGGLGNIQYF. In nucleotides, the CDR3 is TGTGCCAGCAGGACAGGGGGCCTAGGGAACATTCAGTACTTC.

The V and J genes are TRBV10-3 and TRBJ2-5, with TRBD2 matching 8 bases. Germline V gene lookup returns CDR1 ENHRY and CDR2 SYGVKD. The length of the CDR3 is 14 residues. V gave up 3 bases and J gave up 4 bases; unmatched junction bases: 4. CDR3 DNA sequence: TGTGCCATCAGTGATCGGGGGGGCCGAGAGACCCAGTACTTC. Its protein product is CAISDRGGRETQYF.

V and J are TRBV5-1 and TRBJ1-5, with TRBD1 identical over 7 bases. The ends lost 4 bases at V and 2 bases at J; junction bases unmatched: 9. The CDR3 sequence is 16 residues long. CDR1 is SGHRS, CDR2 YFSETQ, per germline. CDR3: CASSPGTVPGNQPQHF. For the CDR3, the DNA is TGCGCCAGCAGCCCCGGGACAGTCCCGGGCAATCAGCCCCAGCATTTT.

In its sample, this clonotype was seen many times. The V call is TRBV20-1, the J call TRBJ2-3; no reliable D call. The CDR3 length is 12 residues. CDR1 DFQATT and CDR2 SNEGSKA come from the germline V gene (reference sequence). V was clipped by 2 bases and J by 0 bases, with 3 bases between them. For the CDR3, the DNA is TGCAGTGCTAGACGTAGCACAGATACGCAGTATTTT. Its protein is CSARRSTDTQYF.

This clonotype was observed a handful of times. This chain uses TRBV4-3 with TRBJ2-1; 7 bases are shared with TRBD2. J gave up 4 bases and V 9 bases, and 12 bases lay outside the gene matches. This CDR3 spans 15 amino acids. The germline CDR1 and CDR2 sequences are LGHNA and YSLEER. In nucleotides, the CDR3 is TGCGCCAGTTCATGGGAGCGGGGTCGATACAATGAGCAGTTCTTC. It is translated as CASSWERGRYNEQFF.

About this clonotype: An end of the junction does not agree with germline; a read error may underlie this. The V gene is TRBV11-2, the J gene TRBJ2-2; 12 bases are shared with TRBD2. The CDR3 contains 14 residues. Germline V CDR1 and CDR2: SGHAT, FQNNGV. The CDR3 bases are TGTGCCAGCAGCTTAGCGGCTAGCGGGGGGGTGCTGTTTTTT. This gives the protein CASSLAASGGVLFF.

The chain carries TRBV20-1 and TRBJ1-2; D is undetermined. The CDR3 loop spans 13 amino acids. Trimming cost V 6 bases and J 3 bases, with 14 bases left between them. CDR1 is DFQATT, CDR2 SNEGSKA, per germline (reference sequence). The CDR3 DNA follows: TGCAGTGCCAACTTCGGGCTCGACTATGGCTACACCTTC. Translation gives CSANFGLDYGYTF.

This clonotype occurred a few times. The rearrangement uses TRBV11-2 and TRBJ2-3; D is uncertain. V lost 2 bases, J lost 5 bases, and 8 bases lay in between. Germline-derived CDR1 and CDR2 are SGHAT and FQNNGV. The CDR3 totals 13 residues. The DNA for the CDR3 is TGTGCCAGCAGCTTAACTATGGGAGATACGCAGTATTTT. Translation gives CASSLTMGDTQYF.

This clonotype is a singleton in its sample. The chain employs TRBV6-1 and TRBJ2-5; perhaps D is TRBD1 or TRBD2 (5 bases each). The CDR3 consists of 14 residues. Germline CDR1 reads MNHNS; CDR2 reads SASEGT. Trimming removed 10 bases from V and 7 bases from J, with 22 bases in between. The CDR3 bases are TGTGCCACCGCCGGGACGAGGAATGGGGGGACCCAGTACTTC. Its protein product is CATAGTRNGGTQYF.

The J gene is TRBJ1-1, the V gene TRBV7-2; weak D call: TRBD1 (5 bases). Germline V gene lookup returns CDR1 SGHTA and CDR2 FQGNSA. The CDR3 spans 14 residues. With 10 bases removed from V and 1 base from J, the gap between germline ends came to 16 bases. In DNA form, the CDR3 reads TGTGCCACCGAAGACAGTAGAAGGAACACTGAAGCTTTCTTT. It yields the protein CATEDSRRNTEAFF.